The clone carrying this T cell receptor beta chain was counted a few times. This record belongs to a study of T cells in Graves' hyperthyroidism and ophthalmopathy. The CDR3 totals 13 residues. Germline V lookup: CDR1 SQVTM, CDR2 ANQGSEA. V lost 3 bases, J lost 4 bases, and 1 base stayed unmatched. RNA transcripts yielded amplified TCR beta CDR3 regions. Researchers ran a first-round RT-PCR on the TCR CDR3 using the HTBI primer set. TCRdb independently ran MiXCR on the multiplex PCR reads; one entry per CDR3 protein. The data contain about 840,000 distinct CDR3 sequences, roughly 40% of them singletons.

Sequencing used blood. The V gene is TRBV29-1, the J gene TRBJ2-3, with 10 bases identical to TRBD1. This clonotype was sampled from a man between 18 and 35 years old with Graves' hyperthyroidism. The CDR3 coding sequence is TGCAGCGTTGAGACAGGGGGCCCAGATACGCAGTATTTT. Translated: CSVETGGPDTQYF.